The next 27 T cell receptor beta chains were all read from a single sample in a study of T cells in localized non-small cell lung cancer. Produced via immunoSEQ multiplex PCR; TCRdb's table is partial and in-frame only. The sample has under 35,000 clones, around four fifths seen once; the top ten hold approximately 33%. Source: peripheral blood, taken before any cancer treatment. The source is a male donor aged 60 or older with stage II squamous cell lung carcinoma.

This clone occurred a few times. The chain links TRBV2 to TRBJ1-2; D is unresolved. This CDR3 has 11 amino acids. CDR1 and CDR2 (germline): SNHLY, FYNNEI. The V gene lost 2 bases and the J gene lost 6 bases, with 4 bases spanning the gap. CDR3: CASSEFDGYTF. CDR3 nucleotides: TGTGCCAGCAGTGAATTTGATGGCTACACCTTC.

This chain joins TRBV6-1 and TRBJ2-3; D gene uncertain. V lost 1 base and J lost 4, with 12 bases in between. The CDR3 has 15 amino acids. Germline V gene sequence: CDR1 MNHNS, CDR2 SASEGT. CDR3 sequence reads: CASSEVLSQADTQYF. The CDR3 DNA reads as TGTGCCAGCAGTGAAGTTCTCTCTCAGGCAGATACGCAGTATTTT.

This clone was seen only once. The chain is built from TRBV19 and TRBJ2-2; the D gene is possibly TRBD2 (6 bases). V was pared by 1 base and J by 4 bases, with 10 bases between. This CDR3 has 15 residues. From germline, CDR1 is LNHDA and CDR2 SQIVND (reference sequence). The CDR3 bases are TGTGCCAGTAGTATAGTCGGCGGGGTCACCGGGGAGCTGTTTTTT. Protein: CASSIVGGVTGELFF.

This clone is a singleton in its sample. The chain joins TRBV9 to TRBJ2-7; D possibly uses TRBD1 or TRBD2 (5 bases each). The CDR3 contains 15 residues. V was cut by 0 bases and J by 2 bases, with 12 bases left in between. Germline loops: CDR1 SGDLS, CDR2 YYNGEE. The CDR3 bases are TGTGCCAGCAGCGTAGGGGGGAACCCTCCCTACGAGCAGTACTTC. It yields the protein CASSVGGNPPYEQYF.

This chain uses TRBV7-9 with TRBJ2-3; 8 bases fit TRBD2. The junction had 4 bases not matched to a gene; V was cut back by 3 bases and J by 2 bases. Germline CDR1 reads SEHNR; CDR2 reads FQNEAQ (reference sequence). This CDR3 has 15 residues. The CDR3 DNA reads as TGTGCCAGCAGCTTCGTAGCGGGAATCACAGATACGCAGTATTTT. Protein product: CASSFVAGITDTQYF.

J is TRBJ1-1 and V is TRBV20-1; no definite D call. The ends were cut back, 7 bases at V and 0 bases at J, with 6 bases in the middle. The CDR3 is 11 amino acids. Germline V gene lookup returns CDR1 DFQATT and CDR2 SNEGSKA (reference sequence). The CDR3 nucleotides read TGCAGTGGGGTTATGAACACTGAAGCTTTCTTT. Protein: CSGVMNTEAFF.

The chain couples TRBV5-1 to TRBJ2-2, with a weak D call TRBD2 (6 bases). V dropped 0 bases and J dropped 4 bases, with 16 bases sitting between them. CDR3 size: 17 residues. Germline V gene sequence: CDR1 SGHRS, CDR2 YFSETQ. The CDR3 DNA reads TGCGCCAGCAGCTTGGGGCTCGGCGGAGGGGTCACCGGGGAGCTGTTTTTT. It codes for CASSLGLGGGVTGELFF.

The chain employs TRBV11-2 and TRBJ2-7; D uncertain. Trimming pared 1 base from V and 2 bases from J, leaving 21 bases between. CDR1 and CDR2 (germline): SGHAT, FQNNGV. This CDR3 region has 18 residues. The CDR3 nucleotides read TGTGCCAGCAGCTTAGTCGGTAGGGAAGCCGGATGGGCCTACGAGCAGTACTTC. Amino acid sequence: CASSLVGREAGWAYEQYF.

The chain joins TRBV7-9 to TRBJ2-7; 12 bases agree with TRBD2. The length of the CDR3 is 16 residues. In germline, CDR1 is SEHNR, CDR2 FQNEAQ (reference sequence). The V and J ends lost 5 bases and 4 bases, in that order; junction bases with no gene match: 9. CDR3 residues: CASSTWTSGEHYEQYF. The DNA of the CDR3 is TGTGCCAGCAGCACCTGGACTAGCGGGGAACATTACGAGCAGTACTTC.

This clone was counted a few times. The CDR3, as DNA: TGTGCCAGCAGCTGGGACGGCTCAATGAACACTGAAGCTTTCTTT. Its translation is CASSWDGSMNTEAFF. V and J are TRBV9 and TRBJ1-1; the D gene is possibly TRBD1 (5 bases). With 4 bases removed from V and 0 bases from J, the gap between germline ends came to 13 bases. The CDR3 totals 15 residues. Germline assignment: CDR1 SGDLS and CDR2 YYNGEE.

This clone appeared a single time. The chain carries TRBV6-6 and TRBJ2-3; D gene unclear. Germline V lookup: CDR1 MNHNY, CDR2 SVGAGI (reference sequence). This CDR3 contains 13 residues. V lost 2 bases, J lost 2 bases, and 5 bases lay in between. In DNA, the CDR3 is TGTGCCAGCAGTTACGAATCCACAGATACGCAGTATTTT. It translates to CASSYESTDTQYF.

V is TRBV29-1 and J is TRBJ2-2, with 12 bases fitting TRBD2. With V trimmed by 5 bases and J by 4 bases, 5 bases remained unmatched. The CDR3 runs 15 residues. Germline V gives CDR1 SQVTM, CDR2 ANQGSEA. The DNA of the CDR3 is TGCAGCGTTTCTAGCGGGGGGGTCGGCACCGGGGAGCTGTTTTTT. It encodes CSVSSGGVGTGELFF.

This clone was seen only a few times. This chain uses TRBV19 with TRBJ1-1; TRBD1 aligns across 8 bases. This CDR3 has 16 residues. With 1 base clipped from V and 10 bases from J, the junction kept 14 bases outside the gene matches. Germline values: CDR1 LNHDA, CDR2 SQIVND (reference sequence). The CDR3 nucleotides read TGTGCCAGTAGTATAGCCGGACAGGGCTTTAAGGCGGGAGCTTTCTTT. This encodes CASSIAGQGFKAGAFF.

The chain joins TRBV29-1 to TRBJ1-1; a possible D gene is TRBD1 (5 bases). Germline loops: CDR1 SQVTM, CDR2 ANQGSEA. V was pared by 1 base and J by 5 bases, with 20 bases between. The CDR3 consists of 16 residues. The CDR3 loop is CSVEAMGEGGGTEAFF. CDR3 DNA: TGCAGCGTTGAAGCGATGGGTGAGGGCGGGGGGACTGAAGCTTTCTTT.

The CDR3 loop is CASSEAGGHEQYF. CDR3 DNA sequence: TGTGCCAGCAGTGAGGCAGGGGGCCACGAGCAGTACTTC. V usage is TRBV6-1 and J usage is TRBJ2-7; 8 bases line up with TRBD1. CDR1 and CDR2 from the germline V gene are MNHNS and SASEGT. V was clipped by 3 bases and J by 5 bases; unmatched bases: 3. The CDR3 is 13 residues long.

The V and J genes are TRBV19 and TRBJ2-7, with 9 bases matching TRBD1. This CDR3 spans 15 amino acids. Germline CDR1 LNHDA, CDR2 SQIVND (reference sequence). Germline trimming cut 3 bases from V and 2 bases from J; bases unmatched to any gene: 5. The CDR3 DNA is TGTGCCAGTAGTATGCGGACAGGGGTAACCTACGAGCAGTACTTC. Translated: CASSMRTGVTYEQYF. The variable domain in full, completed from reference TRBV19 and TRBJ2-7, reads DGGITQSPKYLFRKEGQNVTLSCEQNLNHDAMYWYRQDPGQGLRLIYYSQIVNDFQKGDIAEGYSVSREKKESFPLTVTSAQKNPTAFYLCASSMRTGVTYEQYFGPGTRLTVT.

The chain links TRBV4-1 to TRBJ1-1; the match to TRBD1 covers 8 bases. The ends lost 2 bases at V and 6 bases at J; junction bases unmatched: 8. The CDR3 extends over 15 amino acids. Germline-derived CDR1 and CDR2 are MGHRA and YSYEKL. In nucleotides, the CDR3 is TGCGCCAGCAGCCAACAACCAGGGGGCCGGGCTGAAGCTTTCTTT. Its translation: CASSQQPGGRAEAFF.

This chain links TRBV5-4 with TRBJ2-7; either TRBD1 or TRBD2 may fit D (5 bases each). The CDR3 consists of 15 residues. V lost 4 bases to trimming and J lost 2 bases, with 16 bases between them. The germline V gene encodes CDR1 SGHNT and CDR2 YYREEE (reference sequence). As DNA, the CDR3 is TGTGCCAGCAGCCCATCAGCCCGGGGCACCTACGAGCAGTACTTC. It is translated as CASSPSARGTYEQYF.

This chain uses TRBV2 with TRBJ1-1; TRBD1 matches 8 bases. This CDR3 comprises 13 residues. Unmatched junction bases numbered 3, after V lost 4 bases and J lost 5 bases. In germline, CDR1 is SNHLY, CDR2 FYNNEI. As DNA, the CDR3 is TGTGCCAGCAGTGGGACAGGGCGGACTGAAGCTTTCTTT. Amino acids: CASSGTGRTEAFF. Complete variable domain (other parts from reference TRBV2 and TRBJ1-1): EPEVTQTPSHQVTQMGQEVILRCVPISNHLYFYWYRQILGQKVEFLVSFYNNEISEKSEIFDDQFSVERPDGSNFTLKIRSTKLEDSAMYFCASSGTGRTEAFFGQGTRLTVV.

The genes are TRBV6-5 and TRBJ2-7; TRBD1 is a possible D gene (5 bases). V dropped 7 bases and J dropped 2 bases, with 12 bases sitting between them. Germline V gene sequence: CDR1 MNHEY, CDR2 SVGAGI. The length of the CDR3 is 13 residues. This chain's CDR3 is CASTAAGTYEQYF. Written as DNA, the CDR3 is TGTGCCAGCACGGCGGCAGGGACCTACGAGCAGTACTTC.

The CDR3 spells CASSPFGLNTEAFF. The DNA of the CDR3 is TGCGCCAGCAGCCCGTTTGGGCTGAACACTGAAGCTTTCTTT. The V gene is TRBV5-1, the J gene TRBJ1-1; no clear D. CDR1 SGHRS and CDR2 YFSETQ come from the germline V gene. Trimming removed 4 bases from V and 0 bases from J, with 10 bases in between. The CDR3 runs 14 residues.

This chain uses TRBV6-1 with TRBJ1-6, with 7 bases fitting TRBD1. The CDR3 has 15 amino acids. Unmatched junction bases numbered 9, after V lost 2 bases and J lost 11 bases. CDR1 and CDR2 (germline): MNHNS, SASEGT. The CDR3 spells CASSETRQGTPPLHF. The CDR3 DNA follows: TGTGCCAGCAGTGAAACTAGACAGGGAACGCCACCCCTCCACTTT.

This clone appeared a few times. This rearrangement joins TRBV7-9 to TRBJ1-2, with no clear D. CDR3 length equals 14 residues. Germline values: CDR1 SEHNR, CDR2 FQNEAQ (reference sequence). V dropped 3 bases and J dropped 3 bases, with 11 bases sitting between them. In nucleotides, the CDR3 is TGTGCCAGCAGCTTTGATACAGCTTACTATGGCTACACCTTC. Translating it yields CASSFDTAYYGYTF.

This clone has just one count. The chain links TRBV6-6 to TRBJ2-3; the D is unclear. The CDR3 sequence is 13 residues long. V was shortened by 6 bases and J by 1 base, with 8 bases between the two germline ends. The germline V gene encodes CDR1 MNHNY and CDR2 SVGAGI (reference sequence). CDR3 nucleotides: TGTGCCAGCAGACGGACGGGCACAGATACGCAGTATTTT. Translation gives CASRRTGTDTQYF.

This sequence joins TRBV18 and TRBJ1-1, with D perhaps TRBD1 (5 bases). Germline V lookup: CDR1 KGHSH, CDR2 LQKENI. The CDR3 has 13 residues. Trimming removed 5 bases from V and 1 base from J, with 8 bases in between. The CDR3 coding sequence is TGTGCCAGCTCATCGGACAAGAACACTGAAGCTTTCTTT. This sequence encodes CASSSDKNTEAFF. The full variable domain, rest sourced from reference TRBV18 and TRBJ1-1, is NAGVMQNPRHLVRRRGQEARLRCSPMKGHSHVYWYRQLPEEGLKFMVYLQKENIIDESGMPKERFSAEFPKEGPSILRIQQVVRGDSAAYFCASSSDKNTEAFFGQGTRLTVV.

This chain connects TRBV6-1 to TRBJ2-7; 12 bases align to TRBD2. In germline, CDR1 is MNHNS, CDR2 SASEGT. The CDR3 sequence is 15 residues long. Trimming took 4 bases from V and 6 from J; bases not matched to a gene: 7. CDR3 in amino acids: CASSGLAGGPGEQYF. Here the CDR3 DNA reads TGTGCCAGCAGTGGGCTAGCGGGAGGGCCGGGCGAGCAGTACTTC.

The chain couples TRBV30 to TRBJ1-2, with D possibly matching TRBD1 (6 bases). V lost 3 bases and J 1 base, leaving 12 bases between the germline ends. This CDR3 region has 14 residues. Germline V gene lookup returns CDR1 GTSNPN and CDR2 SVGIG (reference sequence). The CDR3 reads CAWRLQGVNYGYTF. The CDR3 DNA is TGTGCCTGGAGATTACAGGGAGTTAACTATGGCTACACCTTC.